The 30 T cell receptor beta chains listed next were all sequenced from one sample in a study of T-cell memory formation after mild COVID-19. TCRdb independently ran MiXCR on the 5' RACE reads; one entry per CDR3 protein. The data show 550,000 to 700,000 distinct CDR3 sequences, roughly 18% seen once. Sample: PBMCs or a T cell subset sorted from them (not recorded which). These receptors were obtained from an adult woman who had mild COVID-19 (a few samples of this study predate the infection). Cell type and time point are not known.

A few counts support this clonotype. CDR3 amino acids: CASSQDRKRVIPSSYNEQFF. The CDR3 bases are TGTGCCAGCAGCCAAGATCGTAAGCGGGTCATACCTAGCTCCTACAATGAGCAGTTCTTC. The V call is TRBV14, the J call TRBJ2-1, with D possibly TRBD2 on 6 matching bases. V shed 0 bases and J shed 0 bases, with 21 bases lying between them. The CDR3 totals 20 residues. Germline V gives CDR1 SGHDN, CDR2 FVKESK.

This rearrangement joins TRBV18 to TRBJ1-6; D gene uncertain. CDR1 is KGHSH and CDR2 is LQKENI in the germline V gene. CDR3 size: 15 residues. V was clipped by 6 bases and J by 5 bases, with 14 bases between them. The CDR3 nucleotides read TGTGCCAGCTCGCCCCCCGGTGGGCATAATTCACCCCTCCACTTT. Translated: CASSPPGGHNSPLHF.

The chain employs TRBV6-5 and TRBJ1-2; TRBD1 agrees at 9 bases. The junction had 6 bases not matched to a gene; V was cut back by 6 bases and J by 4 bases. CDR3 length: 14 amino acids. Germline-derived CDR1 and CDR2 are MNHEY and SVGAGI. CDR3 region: CASRMGQGIYGYTF. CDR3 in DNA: TGTGCCAGCAGGATGGGACAGGGCATCTATGGCTACACCTTC.

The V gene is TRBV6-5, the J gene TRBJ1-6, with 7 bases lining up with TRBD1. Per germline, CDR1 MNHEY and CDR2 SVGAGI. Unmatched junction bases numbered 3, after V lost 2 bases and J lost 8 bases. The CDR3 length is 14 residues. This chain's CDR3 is CASSYKGGDSPLHF. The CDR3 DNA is TGTGCCAGCAGTTACAAAGGGGGCGATTCACCCCTCCACTTT.

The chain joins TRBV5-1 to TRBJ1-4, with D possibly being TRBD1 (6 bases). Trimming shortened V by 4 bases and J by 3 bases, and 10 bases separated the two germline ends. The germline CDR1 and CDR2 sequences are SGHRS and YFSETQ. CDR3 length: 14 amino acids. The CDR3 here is CASSPDSPNEKLFF. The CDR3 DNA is TGCGCCAGCAGCCCGGACAGCCCTAATGAAAAACTGTTTTTT.

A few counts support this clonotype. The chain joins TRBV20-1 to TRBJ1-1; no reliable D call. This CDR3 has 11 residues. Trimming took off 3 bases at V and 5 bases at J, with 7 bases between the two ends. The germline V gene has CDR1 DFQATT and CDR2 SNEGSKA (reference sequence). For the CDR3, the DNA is TGCAGTGCTAGGAGAGAGACTGAAGCTTTCTTT. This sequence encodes CSARRETEAFF.

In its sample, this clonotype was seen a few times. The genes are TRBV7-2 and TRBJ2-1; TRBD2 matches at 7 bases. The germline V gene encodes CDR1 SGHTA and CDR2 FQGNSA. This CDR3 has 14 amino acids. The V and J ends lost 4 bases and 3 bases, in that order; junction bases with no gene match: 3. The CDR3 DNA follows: TGTGCCAGCAGCTCGCTAGCGGTCTACAATGAGCAGTTCTTC. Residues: CASSSLAVYNEQFF.

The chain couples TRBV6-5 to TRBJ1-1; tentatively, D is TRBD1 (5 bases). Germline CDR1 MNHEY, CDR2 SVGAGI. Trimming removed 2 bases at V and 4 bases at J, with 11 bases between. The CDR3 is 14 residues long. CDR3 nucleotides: TGTGCCAGCAGTTACCCCGGGACGGGCACTGAAGCTTTCTTT. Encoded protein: CASSYPGTGTEAFF.

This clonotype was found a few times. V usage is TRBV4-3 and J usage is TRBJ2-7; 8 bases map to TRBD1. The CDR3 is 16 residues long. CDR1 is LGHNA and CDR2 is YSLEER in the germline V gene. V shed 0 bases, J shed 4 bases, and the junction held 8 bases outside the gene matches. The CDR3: CASSQDLAGGLYEQYF. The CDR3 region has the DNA TGCGCCAGCAGCCAAGACTTGGCAGGGGGCTTATACGAGCAGTACTTC.

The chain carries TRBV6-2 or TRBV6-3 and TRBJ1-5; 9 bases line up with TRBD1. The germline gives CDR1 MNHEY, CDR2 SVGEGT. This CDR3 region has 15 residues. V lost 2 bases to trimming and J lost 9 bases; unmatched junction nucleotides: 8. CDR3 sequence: CASSYADRGLGPQHF. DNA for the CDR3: TGTGCCAGCAGTTACGCCGACAGGGGGTTGGGGCCCCAGCATTTT.

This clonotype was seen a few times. CDR3 protein: CASSPAQSQETQYF. DNA for the CDR3: TGCGCCAGCAGTCCTGCCCAGAGCCAAGAGACCCAGTACTTC. The chain links TRBV5-1 to TRBJ2-5; D remains ambiguous. The CDR3 covers 14 residues. Trimming left V 5 bases short and J 1 base short, with 12 bases between. CDR1 is SGHRS, CDR2 YFSETQ, per germline. The complete variable domain, with remaining parts taken from reference TRBV5-1 and TRBJ2-5, reads KAGVTQTPRYLIKTRGQQVTLSCSPISGHRSVSWYQQTPGQGLQFLFEYFSETQRNKGNFPGRFSGRQFSNSRSEMNVSTLELGDSALYLCASSPAQSQETQYFGPGTRLLVL.

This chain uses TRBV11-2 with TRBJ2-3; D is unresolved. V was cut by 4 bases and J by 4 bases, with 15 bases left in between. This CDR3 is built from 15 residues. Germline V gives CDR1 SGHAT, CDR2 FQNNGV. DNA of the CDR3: TGTGCCAGCAGCTGGAGATCTCCGACCGCAGATACGCAGTATTTT. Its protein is CASSWRSPTADTQYF.

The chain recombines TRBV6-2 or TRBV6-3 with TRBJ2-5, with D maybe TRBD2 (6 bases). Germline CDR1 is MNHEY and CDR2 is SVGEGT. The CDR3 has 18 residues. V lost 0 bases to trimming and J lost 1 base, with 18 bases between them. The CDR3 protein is CASSYSGEELPSQETQYF. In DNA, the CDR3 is TGTGCCAGCAGTTACTCCGGGGAGGAACTACCAAGCCAAGAGACCCAGTACTTC.

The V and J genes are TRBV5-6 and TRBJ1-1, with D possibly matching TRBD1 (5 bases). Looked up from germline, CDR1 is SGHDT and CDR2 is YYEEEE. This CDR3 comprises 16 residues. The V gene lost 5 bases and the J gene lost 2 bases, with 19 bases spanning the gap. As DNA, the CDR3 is TGTGCCAGCAGTCAGGATAAGGGGCGCATAAACACTGAAGCTTTCTTT. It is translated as CASSQDKGRINTEAFF.

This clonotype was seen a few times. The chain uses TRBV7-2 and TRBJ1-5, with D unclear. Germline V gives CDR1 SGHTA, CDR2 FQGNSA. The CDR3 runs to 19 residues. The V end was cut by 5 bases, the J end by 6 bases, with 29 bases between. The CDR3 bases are TGTGCCAGCAGCAAATTCCCAGCAATCAGCCCCAGCATTATTCAGCCCCAGCATTTT. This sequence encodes CASSKFPAISPSIIQPQHF.

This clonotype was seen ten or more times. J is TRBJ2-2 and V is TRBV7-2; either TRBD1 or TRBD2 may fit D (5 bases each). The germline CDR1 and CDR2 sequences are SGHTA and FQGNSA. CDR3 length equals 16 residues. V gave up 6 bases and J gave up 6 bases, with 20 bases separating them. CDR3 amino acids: CASSLTGTDGAGELFF. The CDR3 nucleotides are TGTGCCAGCAGTCTTACCGGGACCGACGGGGCCGGGGAGCTGTTTTTT.

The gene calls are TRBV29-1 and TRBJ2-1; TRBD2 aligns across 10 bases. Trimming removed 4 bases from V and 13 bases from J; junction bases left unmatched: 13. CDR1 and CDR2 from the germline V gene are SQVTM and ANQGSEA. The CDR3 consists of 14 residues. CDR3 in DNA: TGCAGCGTTGTTGCTACTAGCGGGAAGGAGCAACAGTTCTTC. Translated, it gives CSVVATSGKEQQFF.

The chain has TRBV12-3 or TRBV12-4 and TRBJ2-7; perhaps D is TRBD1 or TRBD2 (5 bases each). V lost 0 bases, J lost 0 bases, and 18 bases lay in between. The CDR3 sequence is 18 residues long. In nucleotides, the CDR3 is TGTGCCAGCAGTTTAGCGCAGGGTCGGAAGGGGAGCTCCTACGAGCAGTACTTC. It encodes CASSLAQGRKGSSYEQYF.

CDR3 protein: CASSLEGLAGPKETQYF. The DNA for the CDR3 is TGCGCCAGCAGCTTGGAGGGACTAGCGGGGCCTAAGGAGACCCAGTACTTC. This chain joins TRBV5-1 and TRBJ2-5, with TRBD2 matching over 13 bases. The CDR3 has 17 amino acids. The V segment lost 0 bases and the J segment 5 bases; nucleotides outside the gene matches: 7. Per germline, CDR1 SGHRS and CDR2 YFSETQ.

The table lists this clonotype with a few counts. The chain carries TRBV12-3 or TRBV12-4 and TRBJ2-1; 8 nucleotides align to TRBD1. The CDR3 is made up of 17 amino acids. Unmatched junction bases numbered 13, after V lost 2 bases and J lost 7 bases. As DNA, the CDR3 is TGTGCCAGCAGTTTACGAGTTGGGACAGGAGGTTCTAATGAGCAGTTCTTC. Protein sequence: CASSLRVGTGGSNEQFF.

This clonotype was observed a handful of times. CDR3 amino acids: CASSYSRQPGNTIYF. As DNA, the CDR3 is TGTGCCAGCAGTTACTCCCGTCAACCTGGAAACACCATATATTTT. This sequence joins TRBV6-5 and TRBJ1-3, with no clear D. Germline lookup yields CDR1 MNHEY and CDR2 SVGAGI. V gave up 0 bases and J gave up 2 bases, with 8 bases separating them. The CDR3 extends over 15 amino acids.

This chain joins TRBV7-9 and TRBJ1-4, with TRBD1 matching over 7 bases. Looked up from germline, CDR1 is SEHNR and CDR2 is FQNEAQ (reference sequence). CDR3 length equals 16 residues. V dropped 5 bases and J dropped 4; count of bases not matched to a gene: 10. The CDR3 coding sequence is TGTGCCAGCAGCGACGGACGGGACAGACATAATGAAAAACTGTTTTTT. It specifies CASSDGRDRHNEKLFF. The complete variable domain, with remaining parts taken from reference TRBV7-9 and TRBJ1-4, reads DTGVSQNPRHKITKRGQNVTFRCDPISEHNRLYWYRQTLGQGPEFLTYFQNEAQLEKSRLLSDRFSAERPKGSFSTLEIQRTEQGDSAMYLCASSDGRDRHNEKLFFGSGTQLSVL.

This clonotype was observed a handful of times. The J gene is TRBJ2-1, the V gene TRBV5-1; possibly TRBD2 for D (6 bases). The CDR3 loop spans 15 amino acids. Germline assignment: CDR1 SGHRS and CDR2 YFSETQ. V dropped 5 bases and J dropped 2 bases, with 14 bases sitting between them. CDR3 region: CASSLVAEAYNEQFF. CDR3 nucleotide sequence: TGCGCCAGCAGTTTAGTAGCGGAAGCCTACAATGAGCAGTTCTTC.

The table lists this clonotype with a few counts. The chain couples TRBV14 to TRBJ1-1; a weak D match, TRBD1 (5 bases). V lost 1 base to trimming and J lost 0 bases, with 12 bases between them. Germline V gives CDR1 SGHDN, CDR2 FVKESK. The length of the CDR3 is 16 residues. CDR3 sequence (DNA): TGTGCCAGCAGCCAAGGTTCTGGGGGAATGAACACTGAAGCTTTCTTT. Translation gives CASSQGSGGMNTEAFF.

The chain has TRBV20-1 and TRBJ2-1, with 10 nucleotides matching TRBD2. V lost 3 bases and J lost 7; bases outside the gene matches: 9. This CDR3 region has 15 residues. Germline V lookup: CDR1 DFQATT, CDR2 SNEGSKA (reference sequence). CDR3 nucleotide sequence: TGCAGTGCTAGTCGGCCCAGCGGGAGGGCAAATGAGCAGTTCTTC. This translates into CSASRPSGRANEQFF.

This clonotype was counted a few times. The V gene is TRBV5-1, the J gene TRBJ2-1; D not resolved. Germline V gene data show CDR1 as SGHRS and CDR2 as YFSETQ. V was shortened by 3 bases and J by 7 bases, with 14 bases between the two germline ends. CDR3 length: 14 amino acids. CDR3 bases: TGCGCCAGCAGCTCCGGCGAAGTCGGGAATGAGCAGTTCTTC. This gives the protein CASSSGEVGNEQFF.

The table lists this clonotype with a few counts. CDR3 residues: CASSLAQGKEAFF. CDR3 nucleotides: TGTGCCAGCAGCTTGGCCCAAGGGAAGGAAGCTTTCTTT. The chain carries TRBV5-5 and TRBJ1-1; D uncertain. Between the trimmed V and J ends, which lost 0 bases and 8 bases, there was a span of 11 bases. There are 13 residues in the CDR3. CDR1 and CDR2 from the germline V gene are SGHKS and YYEKEE (reference sequence).

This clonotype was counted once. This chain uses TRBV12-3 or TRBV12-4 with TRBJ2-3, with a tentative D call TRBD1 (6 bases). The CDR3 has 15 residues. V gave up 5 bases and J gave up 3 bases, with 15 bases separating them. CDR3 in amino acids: CASSPPLRGTDTQYF. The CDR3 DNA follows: TGTGCCAGCAGTCCCCCCCTGAGGGGGACAGATACGCAGTATTTT.

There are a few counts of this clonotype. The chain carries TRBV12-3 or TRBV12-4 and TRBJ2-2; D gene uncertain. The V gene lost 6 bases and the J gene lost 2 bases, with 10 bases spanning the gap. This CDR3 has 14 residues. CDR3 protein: CASRIGFNTGELFF. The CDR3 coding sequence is TGTGCCAGCAGGATCGGATTTAACACCGGGGAGCTGTTTTTT.

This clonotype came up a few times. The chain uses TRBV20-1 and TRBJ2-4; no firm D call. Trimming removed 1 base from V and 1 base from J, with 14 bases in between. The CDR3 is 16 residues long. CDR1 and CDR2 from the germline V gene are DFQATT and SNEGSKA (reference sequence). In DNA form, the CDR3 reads TGCAGTGCTAGAGCGGACCCGGTAGGGGCCAAAAACATTCAGTACTTC. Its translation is CSARADPVGAKNIQYF.